This TCR beta chain derives from a study of blood T cell repertoires in COVID-19. This clone has a single count. The repertoire was sequenced with immunoSEQ multiplex PCR; TCRdb's copy has only in-frame clones and lacks some. The sample has 400,000 to 500,000 clones, around nine tenths seen once. Germline V gene lookup returns CDR1 SGHRS and CDR2 YFSETQ. V lost 2 bases, J lost 5 bases, and 2 bases stayed unmatched. There are 15 residues in the CDR3. J is TRBJ2-1 and V is TRBV5-1, with 12 positions matching TRBD2. This receptor was obtained from a woman between 18 and 29 years old who had been exposed to COVID-19. Sequenced sample: PBMCs or T cells enriched from blood (not recorded which). The CDR3 DNA sequence: TGCGCCAGCAGCTTACTAGCGGGAGGAGACAATGAGCAGTTCTTC. Translating gives CASSLLAGGDNEQFF.